This TCR beta chain was observed in a study of T cell responses to AZD1222 COVID-19 vaccine. By sample fraction, this clone is medium-sized (0.01 to 0.1%). Its cognate antigen is unknown. Overall study results and limits: White British donors predominated, females outnumbered males, and clonal diversity was possibly underestimated. Increased Spike-specific TCR breadth and depth were observed after two AZD1222 doses. Sampled repertoires all dated from after the peak T cell response.

TCRdb keeps only in-frame clones here, not all; method: immunoSEQ multiplex PCR. The sample carries tens of thousands of clones, approximately 83% recorded once. The sequence was obtained from an adult in good health. The starting material was peripheral blood, obtained on day 0 of AZD1222 vaccination.

The CDR3 spells CASSQEAGTGGEKLFF. The CDR3 DNA reads as TGTGCCAGCAGCCAAGAAGCAGGGACAGGGGGTGAAAAACTGTTTTTT. The chain couples TRBV4-2 to TRBJ1-4; 11 bases fit TRBD1. V gave up 0 bases and J gave up 7 bases; unmatched junction bases: 4. The CDR3 sequence is 16 residues long. Germline-derived CDR1 and CDR2 are LGHNA and YNFKEQ.